This note documents a single T cell receptor (beta chain) sequence. Its antigen remains unknown. At one boundary the junction diverges from the germline segment, which might be a read error. CDR3 length equals 17 residues. Germline values: CDR1 SGHTA, CDR2 FQGTGA. Time point reported: newly diagnosed GD, antithyroid drugs for less than 3 months. PBMC-extracted RNA yielded the TCR library. Construction of the TCR beta libraries employed iRepertoire HTBI primers in conjunction with Arm-PCR of CDR3 regions. TCRdb processed the multiplex PCR reads anew with MiXCR; each CDR3 protein has one entry. The sample lists 350,000 to 500,000 distinct CDR3 sequences, about 15% seen once, with approximately 17% in the top ten. The data originate from a study of regulatory T cells in long-lasting Graves disease. Study at large: Antithyroid drug exposure in newly diagnosed Graves' patients had lasted under 3 months.

Study-wide results and caveats: Favoring TRBV28, TRBJ1-2 and TRBJ2-5 was a feature seen in persistent disease.

These data were likewise used in another study, on T cells in Graves' hyperthyroidism and ophthalmopathy.

The chain combines TRBV7-3 with TRBJ1-1; a possible D gene is TRBD1 (6 bases). This sequence originates from a woman in her forties or fifties with Graves disease. Here the sequenced sample was peripheral blood mononuclear cells (PBMCs), taken at new diagnosis, from a patient treated with antithyroid drugs. This CDR3 reads CASSQVYEDRLPPEAFF. In DNA form, the CDR3 reads TGCGCCAGCAGCCAAGTTTATGAAGACAGGCTGCCACCTGAAGCTTTCTTT.